The present T cell receptor beta chain was sequenced within a study of shared clonotypes between healthy human individuals. Study as a whole: Per-donor plates numbered three CD4 naive, three CD4 memory, two CD8 naive and one CD8 memory.

For this clone: What it recognizes is unknown.

CDR3 size: 17 residues. Germline CDR1 reads LNHNV; CDR2 reads YYDKDF (reference sequence). Trimming shortened V by 5 bases and J by 1 base, and 18 bases separated the two germline ends. Study observations and caveats: Naive CD4 clonotypes overlapped across a handful of donors at approximately 5.5%. Against clonotypes common to all four donors, non-shared ones had lower generation probabilities.

Genomic DNA belonging to each subset was distributed in equal measure over several immunoSEQ plates. Only in-frame clones appear in the TCRdb table, and some are missing; sequencing was by immunoSEQ multiplex PCR. The sample has fewer than 400,000 clones, less than 85% seen once. The origin of this receptor is a young man in good health. Material for sequencing was memory CD4+ T cells sorted from blood. Subset specified: CD45RA-negative fraction. V is TRBV15 and J is TRBJ1-5; possibly TRBD1 for D (5 bases). CDR3 DNA: TGTGCCACCAGCCGCGGTTTTACAGGACGAAGCAATCAGCCCCAGCATTTT. Protein sequence: CATSRGFTGRSNQPQHF.